This TCR beta chain is from a study of blood T cell repertoires in COVID-19. Study details: Sites in the United States, Italy and Spain provided acute and convalescent COVID-19 samples. The cDNA or gDNA used as material had been derived from T cells, B-cell-depleted T cells, or PBMCs.

Germline V gene sequence: CDR1 PRHDT, CDR2 FYEKMQ (reference sequence). With 3 bases clipped from V and 5 bases from J, the junction kept 3 bases outside the gene matches. This CDR3 contains 15 residues. Study processing details: The authors estimated nucleated cell counts from reference gene primer amplification. Clones were read by immunoSEQ multiplex PCR, and TCRdb kept only the in-frame ones, dropping some. That table gives V, J and clone size, and the DNA gave D and trimming. The table records hundreds of thousands of clones, around 89% of them present only once. The chain uses TRBV13 and TRBJ1-4; 10 bases align to TRBD1. The sample consisted of peripheral blood. The receptor was isolated from a woman aged 18-35 years with acute or convalescent COVID-19. The CDR3 sequence is CASSLGTGANEKLFF. CDR3 in DNA: TGTGCCAGCAGCTTGGGGACAGGGGCAAATGAAAAACTGTTTTTT. Combining the CDR3 with reference TRBV13 and TRBJ1-4 gives the whole variable domain AAGVIQSPRHLIKEKRETATLKCYPIPRHDTVYWYQQGPGQDPQFLISFYEKMQSDKGSIPDRFSAQQFSDYHSELNMSSLELGDSALYFCASSLGTGANEKLFFGSGTQLSVL.